These 23 T cell receptor beta chains came from one sample sequenced in a study of T cells in Graves' hyperthyroidism and ophthalmopathy. TCR beta CDR3 sequences were amplified from RNA transcripts. The HTBI set primed first-round TCR CDR3 RT-PCR. TCRdb re-analysed the multiplex PCR reads in MiXCR, keeping a single row per CDR3 protein. The table records more than 550,000 distinct CDR3 sequences, around 20% of them present only once. Sequenced input: blood. The source is a woman between 45 and 60 years old with Graves' hyperthyroidism that later progressed to Graves' ophthalmopathy.

Here the CDR3 DNA reads TGTGCCATTGCGTCCGGGACAGGGAACACTGAAGCTTTCTTT. It encodes CAIASGTGNTEAFF. The rearrangement uses TRBV10-3 and TRBJ1-1, with 8 bases matching TRBD1. The CDR3 runs to 14 residues. Germline CDR1 is ENHRY and CDR2 is SYGVKD. J gave up 1 base and V 9 bases, and 7 bases lay outside the gene matches.

The rearrangement links TRBV7-6 to TRBJ1-3; TRBD1 matches at 7 bases. The CDR3 is 14 amino acids. Germline CDR1 reads SGHVS; CDR2 reads FNYEAQ. Trimming took 10 bases from V and 2 from J; bases not matched to a gene: 8. CDR3 in amino acids: CAIQGTATGNTIYF. CDR3 nucleotide sequence: TGTGCCATTCAGGGGACAGCGACTGGAAACACCATATATTTT.

This clonotype was detected many times. The gene calls are TRBV20-1 and TRBJ2-3, with 8 bases identical to TRBD2. Germline V gene data show CDR1 as DFQATT and CDR2 as SNEGSKA (reference sequence). The ends lost 5 bases at V and 2 bases at J; junction bases unmatched: 6. The CDR3 has 14 residues. Here the CDR3 reads CSAPSGGNTDTQYF. DNA of the CDR3: TGCAGTGCTCCAAGCGGGGGCAACACAGATACGCAGTATTTT.

The chain links TRBV10-3 to TRBJ1-1; 7 bases map to TRBD1. This CDR3 spans 14 amino acids. In germline, CDR1 is ENHRY, CDR2 SYGVKD. The trim removed 7 bases at V and 1 base at J, leaving 6 bases unmatched. This chain's CDR3 is CAINVGTANTEAFF. The CDR3 DNA sequence: TGTGCCATCAACGTCGGGACAGCGAACACTGAAGCTTTCTTT.

The chain links TRBV10-1 to TRBJ2-5; 9 bases are shared with TRBD1. CDR1 WNHNN and CDR2 SYGVQD come from the germline V gene (reference sequence). J lost 3 bases, V lost 0 bases, and 2 bases had no gene match. The CDR3 runs to 15 residues. This CDR3 reads CASSESWTGEETQYF. CDR3 DNA sequence: TGCGCCAGCAGTGAGTCGTGGACAGGGGAAGAGACCCAGTACTTC.

This clonotype came up many times. V and J are TRBV18 and TRBJ1-6; D unresolved. Germline values: CDR1 KGHSH, CDR2 LQKENI. This CDR3 spans 15 amino acids. V lost 3 bases and J 6 bases, leaving 12 bases between the germline ends. CDR3 sequence (DNA): TGTGCCAGCTCACCCACCGGACGGGGTAATTCACCCCTCCACTTT. Its translation: CASSPTGRGNSPLHF. The complete variable domain, with remaining parts taken from reference TRBV18 and TRBJ1-6, reads NAGVMQNPRHLVRRRGQEARLRCSPMKGHSHVYWYRQLPEEGLKFMVYLQKENIIDESGMPKERFSAEFPKEGPSILRIQQVVRGDSAAYFCASSPTGRGNSPLHFGNGTRLTVT.

In its sample, this clonotype was seen many times. The rearrangement joins TRBV6-1 to TRBJ1-1, with D hard to call. V dropped 1 base and J dropped 3 bases, with 12 bases sitting between them. Germline lookup yields CDR1 MNHNS and CDR2 SASEGT. This CDR3 has 15 amino acids. For the CDR3, the DNA is TGTGCCAGCAGTGAAGGGTGGATCCTGGACACTGAAGCTTTCTTT. Encoded protein: CASSEGWILDTEAFF.

The table lists this clonotype with many counts. The rearrangement joins TRBV7-6 to TRBJ2-7; 12 bases are shared with TRBD2. This CDR3 comprises 16 residues. V dropped 2 bases and J dropped 5; count of bases not matched to a gene: 7. CDR1 SGHVS and CDR2 FNYEAQ come from the germline V gene. The CDR3 DNA follows: TGTGCCAGCAGCTTAATGACTAGCGGGGGTTTTGACGAGCAGTACTTC. Translation: CASSLMTSGGFDEQYF.

This clonotype was detected a few times. J is TRBJ2-1 and V is TRBV7-9; D uncertain. V lost 4 bases, J lost 3 bases, and 7 bases lay in between. This CDR3 is built from 13 residues. CDR1 and CDR2 (germline): SEHNR, FQNEAQ (reference sequence). The CDR3 region is CASSSEDYNEQFF. The CDR3 bases are TGTGCCAGCAGCTCTGAGGACTACAATGAGCAGTTCTTC.

This clonotype was recorded a few times. The chain uses TRBV9 and TRBJ1-2; 8 bases align to TRBD1. Trimming cost V 2 bases and J 1 base; bases outside gene matches: 4. The germline V gene encodes CDR1 SGDLS and CDR2 YYNGEE. CDR3 size: 15 residues. CDR3 region: CASSVRDRSNYGYTF. CDR3 sequence (DNA): TGTGCCAGCAGCGTCCGGGACAGGAGTAACTATGGCTACACCTTC.

This clonotype was observed at least ten times. J is TRBJ1-2 and V is TRBV30, with TRBD1 as a possible D gene (6 bases). The CDR3 is made up of 13 amino acids. V was trimmed by 1 base and J by 8 bases, leaving 14 bases between them. Germline-derived CDR1 and CDR2 are GTSNPN and SVGIG (reference sequence). CDR3 region: CAWSGGALRGYTF. CDR3 nucleotides: TGTGCCTGGAGTGGGGGGGCCCTTCGGGGCTACACCTTC.

The V and J genes are TRBV5-6 and TRBJ2-7; D perhaps matches TRBD1 (6 bases). Trimming removed 5 bases from V and 0 bases from J, with 12 bases in between. CDR1 is SGHDT and CDR2 is YYEEEE in the germline V gene. The CDR3 consists of 14 residues. CDR3 in DNA: TGTGCCAGCAGGGAAACACAGGGCTCCTACGAGCAGTACTTC. It is translated as CASRETQGSYEQYF.

This clonotype was seen more than once but under ten times. The CDR3 sequence is CAINSRDGGVTDTQYF. CDR3 in DNA: TGTGCCATCAACAGTCGGGACGGGGGGGTCACAGATACGCAGTATTTT. The gene calls are TRBV10-3 and TRBJ2-3; 8 nucleotides align to TRBD2. V was pared by 7 bases and J by 2 bases, with 11 bases of the junction left unmatched. Germline-derived CDR1 and CDR2 are ENHRY and SYGVKD. CDR3 length: 16 amino acids.

The rearrangement links TRBV4-1 to TRBJ2-5; D might be TRBD2 (6 bases). V lost 0 bases and J 5 bases, leaving 13 bases between the germline ends. The CDR3 spans 15 residues. Germline-derived CDR1 and CDR2 are MGHRA and YSYEKL. CDR3 nucleotides: TGCGCCAGCAGCCAAGATATCACCGCGGGGGAGACCCAGTACTTC. It encodes CASSQDITAGETQYF.

This clonotype was seen only a few times. The chain joins TRBV29-1 to TRBJ2-2; the D is unclear. Per the germline V gene, CDR1 is SQVTM and CDR2 is ANQGSEA. This CDR3 comprises 12 residues. The V and J ends lost 5 bases and 0 bases respectively, with 4 bases between them. The CDR3 region has the DNA TGCAGCGTTCGCACGAACACCGGGGAGCTGTTTTTT. It translates to CSVRTNTGELFF.

This clonotype came up many times. This chain connects TRBV5-1 to TRBJ1-2; TRBD1 matches 7 bases. This CDR3 contains 14 residues. In germline, CDR1 is SGHRS, CDR2 YFSETQ. The trim removed 2 bases at V and 6 bases at J, leaving 7 bases unmatched. CDR3 in amino acids: CASSFGQGEDGYTF. As DNA, the CDR3 is TGCGCCAGCAGCTTCGGGCAGGGGGAAGATGGCTACACCTTC. Looking up the rest from reference TRBV5-1 and TRBJ1-2 gives the full variable domain: KAGVTQTPRYLIKTRGQQVTLSCSPISGHRSVSWYQQTPGQGLQFLFEYFSETQRNKGNFPGRFSGRQFSNSRSEMNVSTLELGDSALYLCASSFGQGEDGYTFGSGTRLTVV.

The table lists this clonotype with many counts. The chain combines TRBV7-9 with TRBJ1-2; TRBD1 is a possible D gene (5 bases). This CDR3 has 15 residues. Germline CDR1 is SEHNR and CDR2 is FQNEAQ (reference sequence). Trimming pared 3 bases from V and 4 bases from J, leaving 15 bases between. The CDR3 sequence is CASSFSRGSSYGYTF. The CDR3 DNA sequence: TGTGCCAGCAGCTTTTCGAGGGGTTCAAGCTATGGCTACACCTTC.

The gene calls are TRBV6-2 or TRBV6-3 and TRBJ1-1, with D possibly matching TRBD1 (5 bases). The germline V gene encodes CDR1 MNHEY and CDR2 SVGEGT. There are 15 residues in the CDR3. The V and J ends lost 6 bases and 4 bases respectively, with 18 bases between them. This CDR3 reads CASSPLQGRVTEAFF. CDR3 nucleotide sequence: TGTGCCAGCAGCCCTCTTCAGGGTAGGGTCACTGAAGCTTTCTTT.

The J gene is TRBJ1-1, the V gene TRBV6-1; D is uncertain. CDR1 and CDR2 from the germline V gene are MNHNS and SASEGT. The V and J ends lost 6 bases and 0 bases respectively, with 8 bases between them. This CDR3 spans 13 amino acids. DNA for the CDR3: TGTGCCAGCAGATCAGATCTGAACACTGAAGCTTTCTTT. Translated: CASRSDLNTEAFF.

This clonotype was seen repeatedly, ten times or more. The J gene is TRBJ2-5, the V gene TRBV5-1; TRBD1 might be the D (6 bases). Germline loops: CDR1 SGHRS, CDR2 YFSETQ. Trimming pared 0 bases from V and 6 bases from J, leaving 9 bases between. CDR3 length equals 13 residues. CDR3 coding DNA: TGCGCCAGCAGCTTGGAACAGGGCCAGACCCAGTACTTC. It is translated as CASSLEQGQTQYF.

The V and J genes are TRBV7-9 and TRBJ1-2; no clear D. CDR1 and CDR2 (germline): SEHNR, FQNEAQ (reference sequence). The V and J ends lost 5 bases and 8 bases respectively, with 12 bases between them. The CDR3 sequence is 12 residues long. CDR3: CASSTRQTGYTF. The CDR3 DNA sequence: TGTGCCAGCAGCACACGACAAACGGGCTACACCTTC.

The chain has TRBV5-6 and TRBJ2-3; the D is unclear. The germline V gene encodes CDR1 SGHDT and CDR2 YYEEEE. The V and J ends lost 0 bases and 2 bases respectively, with 10 bases between them. The CDR3 is 15 amino acids. The CDR3 sequence is CASSLEGRATDTQYF. The CDR3 DNA reads TGTGCCAGCAGCTTGGAAGGTCGGGCCACAGATACGCAGTATTTT.

The chain recombines TRBV10-1 with TRBJ2-7; weak D call: TRBD1 (6 bases). Trimming took 5 bases from V and 0 from J, leaving 14 bases between them. CDR1 and CDR2 (germline): WNHNN, SYGVQD (reference sequence). The CDR3 consists of 15 residues. The CDR3 reads CASSRDIGSSYEQYF. The CDR3 DNA is TGCGCCAGCAGTCGGGACATTGGATCCTCCTACGAGCAGTACTTC.